These 6 T cell receptor beta chains originate from one sample sequenced in a study of blood T cell repertoires in COVID-19. Produced via immunoSEQ multiplex PCR; TCRdb's table is partial and in-frame only. The table records around 300,000 clones, around four fifths of them present only once. Sequences were obtained from peripheral blood. These receptors were taken from a woman between 50 and 59 years old with active or convalescent COVID-19.

This clone was detected a few times. V and J are TRBV7-8 and TRBJ2-1; 13 positions agree with TRBD2. V lost 4 bases, J lost 6 bases, and 3 bases stayed unmatched. This CDR3 has 15 residues. Looked up from germline, CDR1 is SGHVS and CDR2 is FQNEAQ. The CDR3 sequence: CASSSTSGGPNEQFF. In DNA, the CDR3 is TGTGCCAGCAGCTCGACTAGCGGGGGGCCCAATGAGCAGTTCTTC.

V usage is TRBV19 and J usage is TRBJ2-7; weak D call: TRBD1 (7 bases). CDR3 length: 17 residues. Germline-derived CDR1 and CDR2 are LNHDA and SQIVND (reference sequence). V lost 5 bases, J lost 1 base, and 21 bases lay in between. The CDR3 sequence is CASSHPPRTGLSYEQYF. In DNA form, the CDR3 reads TGTGCCAGTAGTCATCCTCCCCGGACAGGACTATCCTACGAGCAGTACTTC.

The DNA of the CDR3 is TGTGCCAGCAGCCAAAAGACAGGTTTGGGATACAATGAGCAGTTCTTC. This codes for CASSQKTGLGYNEQFF. J is TRBJ2-1 and V is TRBV14; TRBD1 might be the D (6 bases). CDR3 length equals 16 residues. V gave up 2 bases and J gave up 4 bases, with 15 bases separating them. CDR1 is SGHDN and CDR2 is FVKESK in the germline V gene.

Comment on this clone: At one boundary the junction diverges from the germline segment, which might be a read error. V gene TRBV28 combines with J gene TRBJ1-2, with a possible D match to TRBD1 (6 bases). The CDR3 length is 14 residues. The germline gives CDR1 MDHEN, CDR2 SYDVKM. The CDR3 spells CASRLPIQGYGYTF. The CDR3 bases are TGTGCCAGCCGTTTGCCGATACAGGGCTATGGCTACACCTTC.

This clone showed up just once. The rearrangement uses TRBV5-1 and TRBJ1-1; tentatively, D is TRBD1 (6 bases). The CDR3 contains 12 residues. CDR1 SGHRS and CDR2 YFSETQ come from the germline V gene. V lost 3 bases, J lost 6 bases, and 9 bases lay in between. The CDR3 nucleotides are TGCGCCAGCAGCTGGGGGACACCTGAAGCTTTCTTT. This translates into CASSWGTPEAFF.

The chain recombines TRBV6-5 with TRBJ2-5; TRBD1 matches 10 bases. V lost 2 bases and J lost 5; bases outside the gene matches: 2. The CDR3 is 14 residues long. Germline CDR1 MNHEY, CDR2 SVGAGI. CDR3 amino acids: CASSYGTGDETQYF. The CDR3 coding sequence is TGTGCCAGCAGTTACGGGACAGGGGATGAGACCCAGTACTTC.